This TCR beta chain originates from a study of cytomegalovirus exposure and HLA in healthy donors. The PCR made use of 60 Vbeta and 13 Jbeta primers. Repertoires were generated with immunoSEQ multiplex PCR, while TCRdb's copy carries only in-frame clones and drops some. The repertoire holds some 200,000 clones, with 70% as singletons. On this clone: The antigen is not known.

The study, taken as a whole, reports: One later analysis reportedly identified an Asian-associated ancestry cluster that showed fewer N-insertions than the approximately 700-donor mean. A later analysis found that most CMV-associated TCR beta chains appeared HLA-restricted.

Germline V gives CDR1 KGHSH, CDR2 LQKENI. Trimming at V came to 6 bases and at J to 3 bases, leaving 8 bases not matched to a gene. The CDR3 has 15 residues. Sample: PBMCs. This chain links TRBV18 with TRBJ1-5; 7 nucleotides align to TRBD1. This clonotype originated in a man aged 40-50 years in good health and CMV-seropositive. The chain's CDR3 is CASSPGQGVNQPQHF. The CDR3 DNA follows: TGTGCCAGCTCCCCGGGGCAGGGGGTCAATCAGCCCCAGCATTTT. The variable domain in full, completed from reference TRBV18 and TRBJ1-5, reads NAGVMQNPRHLVRRRGQEARLRCSPMKGHSHVYWYRQLPEEGLKFMVYLQKENIIDESGMPKERFSAEFPKEGPSILRIQQVVRGDSAAYFCASSPGQGVNQPQHFGDGTRLSIL.